A single sample is the source of the 9 T cell receptor beta chains below, sequenced in a study of cytomegalovirus exposure and HLA in healthy donors. Researchers ran the PCR with 60 Vbeta and 13 Jbeta primers. Clones were read by immunoSEQ multiplex PCR, and TCRdb kept only the in-frame ones, dropping some. The sample has 200,000 to 250,000 clones, 70% to 85% seen once. The sequencing sample was made of PBMCs. These receptors were collected from a woman aged 55-75 years in good health and CMV-seropositive.

The rearrangement links TRBV7-2 to TRBJ2-7; 10 bases align to TRBD2. The CDR3 contains 15 residues. Germline V lookup: CDR1 SGHTA, CDR2 FQGNSA. V trimming: 3 bases; J trimming: 2 bases; junction bases outside the gene matches: 4. In DNA form, the CDR3 reads TGTGCCAGCAGCTTTAGCGGGGGGCGAGCCTACGAGCAGTACTTC. It translates to CASSFSGGRAYEQYF.

The chain is built from TRBV4-2 and TRBJ2-7; the D gene is possibly TRBD2 (6 bases). CDR1 and CDR2 (germline): LGHNA, YNFKEQ. The CDR3 totals 13 residues. V lost 1 base and J lost 12, with 16 bases in between. The CDR3 reads CASSQGSVGSSYF. The CDR3 DNA reads TGTGCCAGCAGCCAAGGGAGTGTCGGGAGCTCGTACTTC.

The chain combines TRBV5-1 with TRBJ1-4; D gene uncertain. This CDR3 comprises 16 residues. Germline-derived CDR1 and CDR2 are SGHRS and YFSETQ. Trimming took 0 bases from V and 4 from J, leaving 13 bases between them. The CDR3 loop is CASSLVGAGSNEKLFF. CDR3 nucleotide sequence: TGCGCCAGCAGCTTGGTCGGCGCGGGGAGTAATGAAAAACTGTTTTTT. Using reference TRBV5-1 and TRBJ1-4 for the parts outside the CDR3, the full variable domain is KAGVTQTPRYLIKTRGQQVTLSCSPISGHRSVSWYQQTPGQGLQFLFEYFSETQRNKGNFPGRFSGRQFSNSRSEMNVSTLELGDSALYLCASSLVGAGSNEKLFFGSGTQLSVL.

V is TRBV6-5 and J is TRBJ2-3, with 7 bases lining up with TRBD1. Germline V lookup: CDR1 MNHEY, CDR2 SVGAGI. This CDR3 is 14 amino acids long. The J segment lost 8 bases and the V segment lost 6 bases, leaving 11 bases of the junction unmatched. CDR3 in DNA: TGTGCCAGCAGCATCCAGGGGGTAATGGTTACGCAGTATTTT. This sequence encodes CASSIQGVMVTQYF.

The rearrangement uses TRBV5-1 and TRBJ1-1; D uncertain. The germline gives CDR1 SGHRS, CDR2 YFSETQ. Trimming shortened V by 5 bases and J by 7 bases, and 15 bases separated the two germline ends. This CDR3 has 13 amino acids. CDR3 amino acids: CASRDSLSGEAFF. The DNA for the CDR3 is TGCGCCAGCAGGGACTCTCTAAGTGGTGAAGCTTTCTTT.

The chain joins TRBV10-3 to TRBJ2-1; 8 nucleotides align to TRBD2. J was trimmed by 0 bases and V by 6 bases; bases with no gene match: 1. The CDR3 is 14 residues long. CDR1 and CDR2 (germline): ENHRY, SYGVKD. The CDR3 loop is CAIRGTSSYNEQFF. In DNA, the CDR3 is TGTGCCATCAGGGGGACTAGCTCCTACAATGAGCAGTTCTTC.

About this clone itself: One junction end disagrees with the germline gene, perhaps due to a read error. The V and J genes are TRBV13 and TRBJ2-7; a weak D match, TRBD2 (6 bases). The germline CDR1 and CDR2 sequences are PRHDT and FYEKMQ (reference sequence). The length of the CDR3 is 15 residues. This CDR3 reads CTSSSSSGLIYEQYF. CDR3 in DNA: TGTACCAGCAGCTCATCTTCGGGACTCATCTACGAGCAGTACTTC.

The CDR3 coding sequence is TGTGCCAGCAGTGAATGGCGGCAGGGTCAAAACAATGAGCAGTTCTTC. The encoded protein is CASSEWRQGQNNEQFF. The genes are TRBV25-1 and TRBJ2-1, with D possibly being TRBD1 (5 bases). The CDR3 extends over 16 amino acids. V lost 1 base to trimming and J lost 5 bases, with 15 bases between them. Per the germline V gene, CDR1 is MGHDK and CDR2 is SYGVNS.

The chain is built from TRBV5-3 and TRBJ2-5, with D tentatively TRBD2 (6 bases). TRBV5-3 is an ORF; its function is uncertain. V was trimmed by 0 bases and J by 3 bases, leaving 12 bases between them. The CDR3 consists of 15 residues. The CDR3 region is CARSLGGELKETQYF. CDR3 DNA: TGTGCCAGAAGCTTGGGCGGGGAGCTTAAAGAGACCCAGTACTTC.